The sequence of this TCR beta chain was determined in a study of cytomegalovirus exposure and HLA in healthy donors. As for this clone: Its antigen is currently unknown.

PCR primers comprised 60 Vbeta and 13 Jbeta primers. The repertoire was sequenced with immunoSEQ multiplex PCR; TCRdb's copy has only in-frame clones and lacks some. This table lists about 43,000 clones. The CDR3 has 12 residues. V shed 7 bases and J shed 4 bases, with 8 bases lying between them. CDR1 and CDR2 (germline): MNHEY, SVGAGI. Study-wide points: Whilst most TCR sequences proved rare, a subset of public TCRs occurred across many donors. As a later analysis revealed, the rate of TCR association differed by HLA locus, with DRB1 most and HLA-C fewest. Researchers catalogued around 150 TCR beta chains as cytomegalovirus-associated. Presence/absence analyses rested on an assumption that sequencing depth was roughly uniform across donors.

The chain couples TRBV6-5 to TRBJ1-3; D is ambiguous. The TCR originated in a woman under 40 in good health and CMV-seronegative. Sequencing was performed on PBMCs. CDR3 protein: CASTSSGNTIYF. CDR3 sequence (DNA): TGTGCCAGCACGTCAAGCGGAAACACCATATATTTT.